Given below is one T cell receptor (beta chain) in context. Its antigen is currently unknown. TCRdb re-called the 5' RACE reads with MiXCR, one entry per CDR3 protein. The data contain fewer than 600,000 distinct CDR3 sequences, about 20% of them singletons. This CDR3 comprises 12 residues. Germline V lookup: CDR1 SGHRS, CDR2 YFSETQ. The V and J ends lost 3 bases and 9 bases, in that order; junction bases with no gene match: 1. These data come from a study of T-cell memory formation after mild COVID-19. Study-level points and caveats: CD4+ clones that contracted lay mainly in CM and EM; CD8+ ones lay in EMRA. Some responding clones appeared in pre-infection memory, suggesting cross-reactive memory joined. Later expanders leaned CD4+, whereas day 15 to 85 contracting clones were balanced CD4/CD8.

The receptor was isolated from an adult woman who had mild COVID-19 (a few samples of this study predate the infection). Cell type and time point are not known. The V and J genes are TRBV5-1 and TRBJ1-4; 8 nucleotides agree with TRBD1. The sequencing input was PBMCs or a T cell subset sorted from them (not recorded which). CDR3: CASSWTGQKLFF. The CDR3 DNA sequence: TGCGCCAGCAGCTGGACAGGGCAAAAACTGTTTTTT. Full variable domain (rest looked up from reference TRBV5-1 and TRBJ1-4): KAGVTQTPRYLIKTRGQQVTLSCSPISGHRSVSWYQQTPGQGLQFLFEYFSETQRNKGNFPGRFSGRQFSNSRSEMNVSTLELGDSALYLCASSWTGQKLFFGSGTQLSVL.